This T cell receptor (beta chain) was documented in a study of prognosis after radiotherapy for stage I lung cancer. Overall study context: Recruitment took place in Nanjing, China, where patients with stage I non-small cell lung cancer were enrolled between 2018 and 2019. At a biologically effective dose of at least 100 Gy and in 3 to 5 fractions, SBRT was the radiotherapy delivered. Receipt of concurrent therapy with stereotactic body radiotherapy occurred in no patient. Distant metastasis occurred in several patients at a median of roughly 7 months after radiotherapy, while some 16 showed no significant progression.

This clonotype was found many times. V dropped 5 bases and J dropped 3; count of bases not matched to a gene: 3. This CDR3 contains 13 residues. By two-round multiplex PCR, the TCR beta CDR3 was amplified from genomic DNA. Round one of PCR was performed, and it used primers specific to each TRBV and TRBJ gene. TCRdb analysed the multiplex PCR reads with MiXCR anew, one entry per CDR3 protein. The repertoire holds fewer than 40,000 distinct CDR3 sequences, with 32% as singletons. This chain joins TRBV12-3 or TRBV12-4 and TRBJ2-7; TRBD2 aligns across 8 bases. The starting material was PBMCs, obtained before or after stereotactic body radiation therapy (not recorded which). The TCR originated in a donor of 50 years or more with non-small cell lung cancer. The CDR3 protein is CASSRGLVYEQYF. The CDR3 region has the DNA TGTGCCAGCAGTCGGGGACTAGTCTACGAGCAGTACTTC.